This T cell receptor beta chain emerged from a study of OX40 agonist ivuxolimab in advanced cancers. Germline V gene sequence: CDR1 LGHNA, CDR2 YSLEER. The length of the CDR3 is 17 residues. The V end lost 0 bases, the J end lost 9 bases, and 18 bases lay between the germline ends. Sequenced by immunoSEQ multiplex PCR; TCRdb stores in-frame clones only, minus some. This sample has 9,500 to 12,000 clones, with roughly 80% found just once. This sample comprised CD4+ or CD8+ T cells sorted from blood, obtained in a trial of the OX40 agonist ivuxolimab. This clonotype was sampled from an adult with an advanced solid tumor such as melanoma, head and neck, liver or kidney cancer. J is TRBJ1-6 and V is TRBV4-3; maybe TRBD1 (6 bases). For the CDR3, the DNA is TGCGCCAGCAGCCAAGACGAAACGGACAGTCCTTTTTCACCCCTCCACTTT. Its protein product is CASSQDETDSPFSPLHF.